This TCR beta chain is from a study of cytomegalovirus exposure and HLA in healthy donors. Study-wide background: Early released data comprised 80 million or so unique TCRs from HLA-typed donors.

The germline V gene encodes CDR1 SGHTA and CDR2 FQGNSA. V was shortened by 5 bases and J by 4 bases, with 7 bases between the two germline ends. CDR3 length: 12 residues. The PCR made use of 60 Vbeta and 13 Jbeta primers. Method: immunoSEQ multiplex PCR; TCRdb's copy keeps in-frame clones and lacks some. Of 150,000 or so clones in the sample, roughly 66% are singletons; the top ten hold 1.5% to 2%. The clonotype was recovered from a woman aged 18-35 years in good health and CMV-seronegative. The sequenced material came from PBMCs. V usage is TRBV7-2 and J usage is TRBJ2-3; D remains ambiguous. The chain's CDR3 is CASSLSADTQYF. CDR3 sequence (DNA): TGTGCCAGCAGCCTTTCAGCAGATACGCAGTATTTT.